The 22 T cell receptor beta chains reported below all come from one sample, sequenced in a study of response to subunit inactivated influenza vaccine. TCRdb passed the RT-PCR reads through MiXCR, listing each CDR3 protein once. The repertoire holds 300,000 to 350,000 distinct CDR3 sequences, with approximately 21% as singletons. Specimen: PBMCs from blood, collected approximately 22 months after vaccination. The receptor source for this set is a man between 50 and 69 years old who received an inactivated influenza vaccine.

The chain couples TRBV10-1 to TRBJ2-1; D not certain. There are 12 residues in the CDR3. Per germline, CDR1 WNHNN and CDR2 SYGVQD (reference sequence). V was pared by 1 base and J by 6 bases, with 4 bases between. The CDR3 loop reads CASSELGNEQFF. The DNA of the CDR3 is TGCGCCAGCAGTGAGTTGGGCAATGAGCAGTTCTTC.

The gene calls are TRBV28 and TRBJ1-5; the D gene is possibly TRBD1 (6 bases). V was trimmed by 4 bases and J by 6 bases, leaving 16 bases between them. The CDR3 runs 15 residues. The germline V gene encodes CDR1 MDHEN and CDR2 SYDVKM. The CDR3 reads CASSSSPGGAQPQHF. The DNA of the CDR3 is TGTGCCAGCAGTTCTTCTCCGGGGGGCGCTCAGCCCCAGCATTTT.

This clonotype was picked up a small number of times. This chain joins TRBV7-2 and TRBJ2-7, with 10 bases identical to TRBD2. Germline CDR1 and CDR2: SGHTA and FQGNSA. The CDR3 totals 14 residues. V shed 2 bases and J 2 bases; nucleotides not matched to a gene: 0. The CDR3 sequence is CASSLTSGTYEQYF. For the CDR3, the DNA is TGTGCCAGCAGCTTAACTAGCGGGACCTACGAGCAGTACTTC.

This clonotype appeared a few times. The gene calls are TRBV6-5 and TRBJ2-3; D remains ambiguous. With 0 bases removed from V and 7 bases from J, the gap between germline ends came to 8 bases. The V gene's germline CDR1 is MNHEY and CDR2 SVGAGI. This CDR3 contains 13 residues. CDR3 sequence reads: CASSYSWSYTQYF. The CDR3 coding sequence is TGTGCCAGCAGTTACTCTTGGTCGTATACGCAGTATTTT.

The rearrangement joins TRBV5-1 to TRBJ2-3; TRBD2 agrees at 9 bases. Germline CDR1 SGHRS, CDR2 YFSETQ. Trimming removed 4 bases from V and 5 bases from J; junction bases left unmatched: 11. This CDR3 contains 16 residues. CDR3 in amino acids: CASSMGLAGEGDTQYF. CDR3 DNA: TGCGCCAGCAGCATGGGACTAGCTGGAGAAGGAGATACGCAGTATTTT.

The chain has TRBV5-1 and TRBJ2-1; no firm D call. The germline V and J ends were trimmed by 4 bases and 0 bases, with 17 bases remaining between them. Germline lookup yields CDR1 SGHRS and CDR2 YFSETQ. The CDR3 totals 17 residues. The CDR3: CASSPPAFGGSYNEQFF. Here the CDR3 DNA reads TGCGCCAGCAGCCCCCCAGCCTTCGGCGGCTCCTACAATGAGCAGTTCTTC.

V and J are TRBV20-1 and TRBJ2-7, with 12 positions matching TRBD1. Germline V lookup: CDR1 DFQATT, CDR2 SNEGSKA (reference sequence). The CDR3 covers 15 residues. V lost 6 bases and J lost 0; bases outside the gene matches: 6. CDR3 nucleotide sequence: TGCAGTGCGGCCGGGACAGGGGGCGCCTCCTACGAGCAGTACTTC. It codes for CSAAGTGGASYEQYF.

This clonotype occurred a few times. V usage is TRBV28 and J usage is TRBJ1-2, with 7 bases matching TRBD1. V shed 2 bases, J shed 2 bases, and the junction held 2 bases outside the gene matches. This CDR3 spans 14 amino acids. Germline V gene sequence: CDR1 MDHEN, CDR2 SYDVKM. CDR3 nucleotide sequence: TGTGCCAGCAGTTTACAGGGGGTCAACTATGGCTACACCTTC. Translating gives CASSLQGVNYGYTF.

This clonotype has at least ten counts. The rearrangement joins TRBV18 to TRBJ1-6, with no clear D. The CDR3 covers 13 residues. Trimming took off 2 bases at V and 7 bases at J, with 6 bases between the two ends. The V gene's germline CDR1 is KGHSH and CDR2 LQKENI. The CDR3 sequence: CASSPNWNSPLHF. The CDR3 DNA reads TGTGCCAGCTCACCAAACTGGAATTCACCCCTCCACTTT.

This clonotype has more than one count but fewer than ten. This chain joins TRBV15 and TRBJ1-4, with D hard to call. Between the trimmed V and J ends, which lost 5 bases and 0 bases, there was a span of 7 bases. The V gene's germline CDR1 is LNHNV and CDR2 YYDKDF (reference sequence). This CDR3 region has 14 residues. In DNA, the CDR3 is TGTGCCACCAGCGGGCGGGCAACTAATGAAAAACTGTTTTTT. Translation: CATSGRATNEKLFF.

The chain couples TRBV18 to TRBJ1-6, with TRBD1 matching 8 bases. The germline CDR1 and CDR2 sequences are KGHSH and LQKENI. After removal of 1 base from V and 5 bases from J, the junction contained 10 bases not matched to a gene. The CDR3 runs to 18 residues. As DNA, the CDR3 is TGTGCCAGCTCACCACGGGCGAAGACAGGGGCCGATAATTCACCCCTCCACTTT. It is translated as CASSPRAKTGADNSPLHF.

The V and J genes are TRBV11-2 and TRBJ1-2; D is unclear. CDR1 SGHAT and CDR2 FQNNGV come from the germline V gene. This CDR3 has 12 amino acids. Trimming shortened V by 5 bases and J by 8 bases, and 12 bases separated the two germline ends. The CDR3 DNA sequence: TGTGCCAGCAGCAAGGGAGCCAGCGGCTACACCTTC. This translates into CASSKGASGYTF.

This clonotype was counted only a few times. The chain combines TRBV27 with TRBJ2-2; D not resolved. Deletions cut 1 base from V and 0 bases from J, with 3 bases between. The germline CDR1 and CDR2 sequences are MNHEY and SMNVEV (reference sequence). The CDR3 runs to 14 residues. The CDR3 here is CASSLFTNTGELFF. The CDR3 coding sequence is TGTGCCAGCAGTTTATTCACGAACACCGGGGAGCTGTTTTTT.

Only a few counts were recorded for this clonotype. This sequence joins TRBV20-1 and TRBJ1-5; the D gene is possibly TRBD1 (5 bases). In germline, CDR1 is DFQATT, CDR2 SNEGSKA (reference sequence). The V and J ends lost 5 bases and 5 bases respectively, with 19 bases between them. The CDR3 extends over 15 amino acids. The CDR3 nucleotides read TGCAGTGCTCGCCTGACGGTGGGGGGTCATCAGCCCCAGCATTTT. Amino acid sequence: CSARLTVGGHQPQHF.

This sequence joins TRBV29-1 and TRBJ2-7, with unresolved D. Looked up from germline, CDR1 is SQVTM and CDR2 is ANQGSEA. With 1 base removed from V and 8 bases from J, the gap between germline ends came to 9 bases. The CDR3 contains 11 residues. The CDR3 here is CSVEVYRKQYF. DNA for the CDR3: TGCAGCGTTGAAGTTTATAGGAAGCAGTACTTC.

This clonotype has only a few counts. V usage is TRBV28 and J usage is TRBJ1-6; TRBD1 agrees at 7 bases. From germline, CDR1 is MDHEN and CDR2 SYDVKM. The CDR3 contains 17 residues. With V trimmed by 6 bases and J by 0 bases, 8 bases remained unmatched. DNA for the CDR3: TGTGCCAGCAGCTTGACAGGGAAAGGCTCCTATAATTCACCCCTCCACTTT. Translated, it gives CASSLTGKGSYNSPLHF. Based on the CDR3 plus reference TRBV28 and TRBJ1-6, the full variable domain is DVKVTQSSRYLVKRTGEKVFLECVQDMDHENMFWYRQDPGLGLRLIYFSYDVKMKEKGDIPEGYSVSREKKERFSLILESASTNQTSMYLCASSLTGKGSYNSPLHFGNGTRLTVT.

This chain joins TRBV5-8 and TRBJ2-2, with D possibly being TRBD2 (5 bases). The CDR3 runs to 15 residues. Per the germline V gene, CDR1 is SGHTS and CDR2 is YDEGEE. V dropped 0 bases and J dropped 4 bases, with 10 bases sitting between them. Written as DNA, the CDR3 is TGTGCCAGCAGCTTGGGTCTAGCCCCCACCGGGGAGCTGTTTTTT. It codes for CASSLGLAPTGELFF.

This rearrangement joins TRBV20-1 to TRBJ1-2; TRBD1 aligns across 10 bases. Per the germline V gene, CDR1 is DFQATT and CDR2 is SNEGSKA (reference sequence). This CDR3 is 15 amino acids long. The junction had 9 bases not matched to a gene; V was cut back by 0 bases and J by 8 bases. The CDR3 sequence: CSARDHRQGAGGYTF. In nucleotides, the CDR3 is TGCAGTGCTAGAGATCACCGACAGGGGGCGGGAGGCTACACCTTC.

The chain uses TRBV7-2 and TRBJ2-1, with D perhaps matching TRBD2 (6 bases). Germline CDR1 is SGHTA and CDR2 is FQGNSA. The CDR3 loop spans 17 amino acids. V lost 3 bases, J lost 0 bases, and 15 bases lay in between. CDR3 coding DNA: TGTGCCAGCAGCTTTTGGGGGGATACTAGCTCCTACAATGAGCAGTTCTTC. Translation: CASSFWGDTSSYNEQFF.

In its sample, this clonotype was seen many times. V gene TRBV7-2 combines with J gene TRBJ1-4; TRBD1 matches at 7 bases. The CDR3 contains 14 residues. The trim removed 5 bases at V and 8 bases at J, leaving 8 bases unmatched. Germline CDR1 and CDR2: SGHTA and FQGNSA. The CDR3 DNA is TGTGCCAGCAGCCCGACAGGGATTGGCGAAAAACTGTTTTTT. As protein: CASSPTGIGEKLFF.

A word on this clonotype: This may be a read error, as it is one base from a much larger clone. This chain connects TRBV4-1 to TRBJ1-1; TRBD1 agrees at 7 bases. The CDR3 runs 15 residues. The junction had 10 bases not matched to a gene; V was cut back by 6 bases and J by 3 bases. Per germline, CDR1 MGHRA and CDR2 YSYEKL. The DNA for the CDR3 is TGCGCCAGCAGAGAACAGGGGAGTTTGTACACTGAAGCTTTCTTT. Translated: CASREQGSLYTEAFF.

This clonotype was detected only a few times. This chain uses TRBV2 with TRBJ2-3; the match to TRBD1 covers 7 bases. CDR3 size: 15 residues. Germline values: CDR1 SNHLY, CDR2 FYNNEI. V lost 6 bases to trimming and J lost 2 bases; unmatched junction nucleotides: 8. The CDR3 region is CASRQQGVVTDTQYF. CDR3 DNA: TGTGCCAGCAGACAGCAGGGGGTCGTCACAGATACGCAGTATTTT. Based on the CDR3 plus reference TRBV2 and TRBJ2-3, the full variable domain is EPEVTQTPSHQVTQMGQEVILRCVPISNHLYFYWYRQILGQKVEFLVSFYNNEISEKSEIFDDQFSVERPDGSNFTLKIRSTKLEDSAMYFCASRQQGVVTDTQYFGPGTRLTVL.